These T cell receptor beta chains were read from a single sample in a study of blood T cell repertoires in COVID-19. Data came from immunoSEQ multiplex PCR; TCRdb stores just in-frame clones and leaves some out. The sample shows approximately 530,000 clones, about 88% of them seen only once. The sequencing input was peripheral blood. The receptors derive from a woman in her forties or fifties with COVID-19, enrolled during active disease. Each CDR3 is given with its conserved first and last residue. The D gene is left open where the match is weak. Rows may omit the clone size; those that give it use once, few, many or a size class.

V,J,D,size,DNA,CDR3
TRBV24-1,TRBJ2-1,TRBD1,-,TGTGCCACCAGTGACCCCGGGACAGGCTCCTACAATGAGCAGTTCTTC,CATSDPGTGSYNEQFF
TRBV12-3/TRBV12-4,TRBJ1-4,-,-,TGTGCCAGCAGTTTAGACTCCGAAAAACTGTTTTTT,CASSLDSEKLFF
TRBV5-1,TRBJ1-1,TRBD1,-,TGCGCCAGCAGCTCCAGACAGGGAAATTTTGCTGAAGCTTTCTTT,CASSSRQGNFAEAFF
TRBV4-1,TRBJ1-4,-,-,TGCGCCAGCAGCCAAGAAGGTCCGGGGGTGGGCGAAAAACTGTTTTTT,CASSQEGPGVGEKLFF
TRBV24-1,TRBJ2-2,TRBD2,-,TGTGCCACCAGTGACCCGGGACTAGCGGGGGGGCCCGGGGAGCTGTTTTTT,CATSDPGLAGGPGELFF
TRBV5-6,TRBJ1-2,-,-,TGTGCCAGCAGCCCTGAGGGTAGGCTGGATGGCTACACCTTC,CASSPEGRLDGYTF
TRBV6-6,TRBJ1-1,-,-,TGTGCCAGCATGCAGGGGATCGTGGCTTTCTTT,CASMQGIVAFF
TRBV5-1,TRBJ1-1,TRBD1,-,TGCGCCAGCAGCTTGGATGGACAGGGGGGCACTGAAGCTTTCTTT,CASSLDGQGGTEAFF
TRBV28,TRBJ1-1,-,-,TGTGCCAGCAGCCCTGGTGGCAGAGAAGCTTTCTTT,CASSPGGREAFF
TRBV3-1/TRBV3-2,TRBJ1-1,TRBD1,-,TGTGCCAGCAGCGGATTTTTGGACAGGGCAAAAGCTTTCTTT,CASSGFLDRAKAFF
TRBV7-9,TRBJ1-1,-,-,TGTGCCAGCAGGGCAGGGGCCACTGAAGCTTTCTTT,CASRAGATEAFF
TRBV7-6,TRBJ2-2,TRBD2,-,TGTGCCAGCAGTCCTCGTATCTTACTTAGCGGGGGGTCTTACACCGGGGAGCTGTTTTTT,CASSPRILLSGGSYTGELFF
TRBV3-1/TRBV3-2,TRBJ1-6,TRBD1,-,TGTGCCAGCAGCATACCAGGGGGTTCACCCCTCCACTTT,CASSIPGGSPLHF
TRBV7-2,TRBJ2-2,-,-,TGTGCCAGCAGCTTAGCCAGAGGCAGGGCCACCGGGGAGCTGTTTTTT,CASSLARGRATGELFF
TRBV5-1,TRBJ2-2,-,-,TGCGCCAGCAGCATTCGGAGCGGGAACACCGGGGAGCTGTTTTTT,CASSIRSGNTGELFF
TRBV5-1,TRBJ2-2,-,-,TGCGCCAGCAGCTCTGGACAGAGGAACACCGGGGAGCTGTTTTTT,CASSSGQRNTGELFF
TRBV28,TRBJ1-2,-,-,TGTGCCAGCACGGAGATGAAGAACTATGGCTACACCTTC,CASTEMKNYGYTF
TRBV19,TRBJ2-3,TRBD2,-,TGTGCCAGTAGTGGGCTAGCGGGAGACACAGATACGCAGTATTTT,CASSGLAGDTDTQYF
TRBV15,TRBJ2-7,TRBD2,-,TGTGCCACCAGCAGAAGTGGGACTAGCGCTTCCTACGAGCAGTACTTC,CATSRSGTSASYEQYF
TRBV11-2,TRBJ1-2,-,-,TGTGCCAGCAGCGTTGGCCCCATGGGCTACACCTTC,CASSVGPMGYTF
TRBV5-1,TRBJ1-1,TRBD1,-,TGCGCCAGCAGCCCGTCGACAGGGGGCCTGAACACTGAAGCTTTCTTT,CASSPSTGGLNTEAFF
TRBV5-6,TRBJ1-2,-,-,TGTGCCAGCAGCCCAGGGTCCCTAGGGGGCTACACCTTC,CASSPGSLGGYTF
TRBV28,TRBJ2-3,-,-,TGTGCCAGCCACAATATCAAATCAGATACGCAGTATTTT,CASHNIKSDTQYF
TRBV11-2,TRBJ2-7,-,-,TGTGCCAGCAGCTTAGAGTGGGTCGGGACCTACGAGCAGTACTTC,CASSLEWVGTYEQYF
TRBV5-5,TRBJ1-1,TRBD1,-,TGTGCCAGCAGCTTGGGACAGGGGTTGAACACTGAAGCTTTCTTT,CASSLGQGLNTEAFF
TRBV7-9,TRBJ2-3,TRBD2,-,TGTGCCAGCAGCTTAGTAAGCGGGGTGACAGATACGCAGTATTTT,CASSLVSGVTDTQYF
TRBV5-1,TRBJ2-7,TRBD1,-,TGCGCCAGCAGCTTGCTAGGGACAGAAACCTACGAGCAGTACTTC,CASSLLGTETYEQYF
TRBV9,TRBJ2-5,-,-,TGTGCCAGCAGCGTCGGGAGCGGTGAGACCCAGTACTTC,CASSVGSGETQYF
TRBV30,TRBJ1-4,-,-,TGTGCCTGGAGTGCGTCAGATAATGAAAAACTGTTTTTT,CAWSASDNEKLFF
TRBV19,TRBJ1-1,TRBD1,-,TGTGCCAGTAGTACGGCCAGGGGGACTGAAGCTTTCTTT,CASSTARGTEAFF
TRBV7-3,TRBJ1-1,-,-,TGTGCCAGCTCTCGGGGGGGCAACACTGAAGCTTTCTTT,CASSRGGNTEAFF
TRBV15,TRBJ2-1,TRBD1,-,TGTGCCACCAGCACGGGACAGGGAGTCAATGAGCAGTTCTTC,CATSTGQGVNEQFF
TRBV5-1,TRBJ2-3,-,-,TGCGCCAGCAGCTTGGCGTGGGAGAACACAGATACGCAGTATTTT,CASSLAWENTDTQYF
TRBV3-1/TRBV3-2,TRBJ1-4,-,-,TGTGCCAGCAGCCAAGCAGGGGCGGGTGAAAAACTGTTTTTT,CASSQAGAGEKLFF
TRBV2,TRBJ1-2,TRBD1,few,TGTGCCAGCAGGCTCGACAGGGGGTCTAACTATGGCTACACCTTC,CASRLDRGSNYGYTF
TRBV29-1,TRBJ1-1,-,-,TGCAGCGTTGTGGGGGCCGGTGAAGCTTTCTTT,CSVVGAGEAFF
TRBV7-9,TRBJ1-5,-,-,TGTGCCAGCAGTTTAGGAGGTACCAATCAGCCCCAGCATTTT,CASSLGGTNQPQHF
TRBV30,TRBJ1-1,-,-,TGTGCCTGGAGTGTACGGGAGAACACTGAAGCTTTCTTT,CAWSVRENTEAFF
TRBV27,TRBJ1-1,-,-,TGTGCCAGCAGTATTGCGGGGAACACTGAAGCTTTCTTT,CASSIAGNTEAFF
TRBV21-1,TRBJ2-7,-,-,TGTGCCAGCAGCAGATCCTCCGTGGGGGGGGTCTCCTACGAGCAGTACTTC,CASSRSSVGGVSYEQYF
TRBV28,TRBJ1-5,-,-,TGTGCCAGCAGTTTCAACAGGGACCAGCCCCAGCATTTT,CASSFNRDQPQHF
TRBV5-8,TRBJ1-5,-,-,TGTGCCAGCAGCTTCCCACTCCAGGGTAGCAATCAGCCCCAGCATTTT,CASSFPLQGSNQPQHF
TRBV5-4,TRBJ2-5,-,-,TGTGCCAGCAGCTTTGGGGGGGGGCCGGGAGAGACCCAGTACTTC,CASSFGGGPGETQYF